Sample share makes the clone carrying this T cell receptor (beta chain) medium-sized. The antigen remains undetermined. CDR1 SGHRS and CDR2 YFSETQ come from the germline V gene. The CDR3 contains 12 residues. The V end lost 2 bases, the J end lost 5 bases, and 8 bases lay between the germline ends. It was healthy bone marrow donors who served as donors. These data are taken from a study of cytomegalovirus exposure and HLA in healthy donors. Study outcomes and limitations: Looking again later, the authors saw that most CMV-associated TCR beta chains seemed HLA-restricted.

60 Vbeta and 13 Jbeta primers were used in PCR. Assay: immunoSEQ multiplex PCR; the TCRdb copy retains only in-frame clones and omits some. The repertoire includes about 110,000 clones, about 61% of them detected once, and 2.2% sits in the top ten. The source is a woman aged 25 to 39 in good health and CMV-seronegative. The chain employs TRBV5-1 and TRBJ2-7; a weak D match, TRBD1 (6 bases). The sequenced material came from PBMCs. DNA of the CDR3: TGCGCCAGCAGCTTAGACAGGCACGAGCAGTACTTC. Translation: CASSLDRHEQYF.